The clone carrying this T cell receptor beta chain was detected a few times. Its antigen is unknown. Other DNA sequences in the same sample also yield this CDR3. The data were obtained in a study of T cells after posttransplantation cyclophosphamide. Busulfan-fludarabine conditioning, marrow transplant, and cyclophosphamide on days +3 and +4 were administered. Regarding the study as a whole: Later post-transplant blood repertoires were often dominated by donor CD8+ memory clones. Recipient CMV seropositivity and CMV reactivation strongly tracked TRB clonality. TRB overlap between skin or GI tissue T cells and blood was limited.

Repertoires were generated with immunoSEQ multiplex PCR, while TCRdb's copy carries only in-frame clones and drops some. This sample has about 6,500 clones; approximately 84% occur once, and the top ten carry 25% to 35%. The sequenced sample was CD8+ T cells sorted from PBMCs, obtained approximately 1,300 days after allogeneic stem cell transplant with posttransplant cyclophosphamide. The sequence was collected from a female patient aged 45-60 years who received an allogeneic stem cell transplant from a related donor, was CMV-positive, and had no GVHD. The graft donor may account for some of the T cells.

In DNA form, the CDR3 reads TGTGCCAGCAGTTTAGGAGGGTACGAGCAGTACTTC. It yields the protein CASSLGGYEQYF. The genes are TRBV27 and TRBJ2-7; possible D gene TRBD2, 6 bases. Trimming removed 2 bases from V and 4 bases from J, with 6 bases in between. The CDR3 loop spans 12 amino acids. Per germline, CDR1 MNHEY and CDR2 SMNVEV (reference sequence).